Sequencing of this TCR beta chain was carried out in a study of cytomegalovirus exposure and HLA in healthy donors (dated by TCRdb to the late 2010s). For the wider study: According to a later analysis, the 100 to 150 validation repertoires were produced on the same platform as the 666 repertoires of the first cohort. The study was designed to test whether signatures of past pathogen exposure could be identified by cataloging public T cell receptors. In addition to the first cohort of 666 subjects, a separate validation cohort of approximately 120 different subjects was used. The study combined high-throughput TCR immunosequencing, statistical association of individual TCRs with disease status, and machine learning to predict cytomegalovirus infection status.

The donors belonged to the validation cohort of approximately 130 subjects, which was separate from the approximately 700-subject first cohort. The library came from the immunoSEQ multiplex PCR assay. Per the authors' processing: A statistical classification framework was built to diagnose cytomegalovirus status from the catalog of TCR beta chain sequences. TCRdb limited this immuneACCESS table to in-frame rearrangements with V and J called. A share of clones is missing; checked studies link under half to unresolved V genes, and the rest is unexplained. The V and J calls and the clone size are those of that table, but D and trimming were determined from the DNA. This sample is represented by under 150,000 clones; roughly nine tenths of them were singletons. Of the sample, about 2.8% falls within the top ten clones. Broader findings and caveats from the paper: According to the authors, the approach could potentially be generalized to other disease states and immunological phenotypes. The study listed 150 to 200 TCR beta chains as associated with cytomegalovirus. A few of the identified cytomegalovirus-associated TCR beta chains were confirmed in vitro to be specific for cytomegalovirus antigens. Most TCR sequences were observed very rarely across donors, whereas some public TCRs were present in many individuals. A later analysis had no HLA typing for the validation cohort, so co-occurrence there was scored across all 120 or so repertoires. The classifier was reported to diagnose cytomegalovirus status with high specificity and sensitivity in both the original and validation cohorts. A later analysis found that TCRs clustered in the first cohort also tended to co-occur in the approximately 120 validation repertoires, with roughly 95% of cluster scores above 0.

As regards this clone: Which antigen it targets is not known. Base qualities were left out, and no much larger clone turns up one base away.

The sequence came from a man younger than 35 in good health and CMV-seronegative. The sequenced material came from PBMCs.

The CDR3: CASSSGTGFQETQYF. The nucleotides are TGTGCCAGCAGCTCCGGGACAGGGTTCCAAGAGACCCAGTACTTC. Recombination connected TRBV5-4 to TRBJ2-5; TRBD1 agrees with 9 junctional bases. Sequences SGHNT (CDR1) and YYREEE (CDR2) are obtained from the germline V gene (reference sequence). Reading from cysteine to phenylalanine, the CDR3 counts 15 amino acids. Only the CDR3 part of the read is kept: 45 bases, read in frame from the first base. Here V drops 3 bases and J drops 1 base, and the junction holds 4 bases not matched to any gene.